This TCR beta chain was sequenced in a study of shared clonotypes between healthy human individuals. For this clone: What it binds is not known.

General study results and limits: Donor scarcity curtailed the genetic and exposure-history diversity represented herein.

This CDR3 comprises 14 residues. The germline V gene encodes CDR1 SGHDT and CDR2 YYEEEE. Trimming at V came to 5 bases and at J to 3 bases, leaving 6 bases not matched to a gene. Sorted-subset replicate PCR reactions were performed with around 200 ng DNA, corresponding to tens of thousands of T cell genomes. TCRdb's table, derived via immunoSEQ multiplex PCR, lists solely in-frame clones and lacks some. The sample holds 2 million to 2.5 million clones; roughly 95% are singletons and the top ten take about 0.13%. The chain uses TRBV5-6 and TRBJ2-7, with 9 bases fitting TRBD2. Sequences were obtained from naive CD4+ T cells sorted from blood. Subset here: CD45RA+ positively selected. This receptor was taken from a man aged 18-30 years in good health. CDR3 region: CASSSSGAFYEQYF. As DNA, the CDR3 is TGTGCCAGCAGTTCTAGCGGGGCCTTCTACGAGCAGTACTTC.